The table lists the clone carrying this T cell receptor beta chain with a few counts. Some clones are missing from TCRdb's copy, which holds only in-frame ones; the method was immunoSEQ multiplex PCR. Of approximately 30,000 clones in the sample, less than 95% were seen once. This CDR3 is 17 amino acids long. The V segment lost 0 bases and the J segment 0 bases; nucleotides outside the gene matches: 3. Germline lookup yields CDR1 SGHTA and CDR2 FQGTGA. The sample originates from a study of T cell changes during pregnancy in multiple sclerosis. Sequenced here: CD8+ T cells from peripheral blood mononuclear cells, sampled before pregnancy. The chain carries TRBV7-3 and TRBJ2-3; 10 bases match TRBD2. The sequence was obtained from a female donor with multiple sclerosis, enrolled in a pregnancy study. The DNA of the CDR3 is TGTGCCAGCAGCTTAACGCCTAGCGGGGGTAGCACAGATACGCAGTATTTT. Residues: CASSLTPSGGSTDTQYF.